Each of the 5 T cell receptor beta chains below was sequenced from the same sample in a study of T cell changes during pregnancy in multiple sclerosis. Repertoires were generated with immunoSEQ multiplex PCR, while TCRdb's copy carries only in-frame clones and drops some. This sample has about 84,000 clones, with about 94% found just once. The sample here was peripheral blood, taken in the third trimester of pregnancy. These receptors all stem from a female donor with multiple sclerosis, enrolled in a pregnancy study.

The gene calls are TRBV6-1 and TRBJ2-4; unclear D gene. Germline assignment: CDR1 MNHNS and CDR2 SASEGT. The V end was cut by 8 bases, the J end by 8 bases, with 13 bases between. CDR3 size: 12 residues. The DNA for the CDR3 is TGTGCCAGCGGCCGACTTGAGGACATTCAGTACTTC. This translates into CASGRLEDIQYF.

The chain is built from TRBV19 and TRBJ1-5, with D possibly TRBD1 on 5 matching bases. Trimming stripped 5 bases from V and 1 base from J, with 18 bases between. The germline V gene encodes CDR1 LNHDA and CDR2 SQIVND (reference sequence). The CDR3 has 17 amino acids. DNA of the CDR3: TGTGCCAGTAGTCCTTGGGGGAGGGCGGTGAGCAATCAGCCCCAGCATTTT. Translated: CASSPWGRAVSNQPQHF.

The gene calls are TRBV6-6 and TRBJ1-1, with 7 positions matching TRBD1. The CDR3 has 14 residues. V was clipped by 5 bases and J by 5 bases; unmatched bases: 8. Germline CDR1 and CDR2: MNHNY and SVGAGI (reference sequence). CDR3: CASSQRGQQTEAFF. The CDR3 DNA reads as TGTGCCAGCAGTCAAAGGGGGCAGCAAACTGAAGCTTTCTTT.

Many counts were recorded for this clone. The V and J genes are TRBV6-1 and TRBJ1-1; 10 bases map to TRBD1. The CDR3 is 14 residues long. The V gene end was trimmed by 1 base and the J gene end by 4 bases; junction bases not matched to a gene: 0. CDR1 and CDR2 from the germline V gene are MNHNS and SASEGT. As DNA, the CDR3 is TGTGCCAGCAGTGAAGGGACAGGGGGCACTGAAGCTTTCTTT. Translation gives CASSEGTGGTEAFF.

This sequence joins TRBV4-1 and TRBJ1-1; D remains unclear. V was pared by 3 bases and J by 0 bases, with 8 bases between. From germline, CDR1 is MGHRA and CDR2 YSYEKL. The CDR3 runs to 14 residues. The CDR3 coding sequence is TGCGCCAGCAGCCACAAACAAGTGAACACTGAAGCTTTCTTT. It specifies CASSHKQVNTEAFF.